This T cell receptor beta chain was profiled in a study of OX40 agonist ivuxolimab in advanced cancers. Study at large: Each patient was given ivuxolimab into a vein every 2 weeks, at 0.01 to 10 mg/kg.

As for this clone: Its antigen is as yet unknown.

Study conclusions and caveats: The 0.1-3.0 mg/kg partial responders had among the lowest clonal expansion.

V shed 10 bases and J shed 5 bases, with 17 bases lying between them. The CDR3 totals 13 residues. The germline CDR1 and CDR2 sequences are ENHRY and SYGVKD. Using immunoSEQ multiplex PCR, the repertoire was profiled, and TCRdb retains in-frame clones only, with some absent. The sample yields around 78,000 clones, more than 80% seen once. The source was CD4+ or CD8+ T cells sorted from blood, collected in a trial of the OX40 agonist ivuxolimab. The chain employs TRBV10-3 and TRBJ1-1; maybe TRBD1 (6 bases). The sequence was collected from an adult with an advanced solid tumor such as melanoma, head and neck, liver or kidney cancer. CDR3 bases: TGTGCCACCTACAGGGCGGGGGAGACTGAAGCTTTCTTT. Residues: CATYRAGETEAFF.